The T cell receptor (beta chain) described here comes from a study of T-cell reconstitution after alpha-beta-depleted transplantation in children. This clonotype has a handful of counts. V gave up 4 bases and J gave up 4 bases; unmatched junction bases: 4. The germline CDR1 and CDR2 sequences are SQVTM and ANQGSEA. This CDR3 is 13 amino acids long. A TCRbeta library incorporating unique molecular identifiers was prepared. TCRdb redid the calling of the PCR reads with MiXCR, one entry per CDR3 protein. The sample lists about 610,000 distinct CDR3 sequences; about 10% were seen once. The TCR was taken from a human donor who donated a stem cell graft to a child with acute myeloid leukemia. Sequenced here: PBMCs from the stem cell graft donor, sampled from the stem cell graft. The chain uses TRBV29-1 and TRBJ1-5; the match to TRBD1 covers 7 bases. CDR3 DNA: TGCAGCGTTGGGGACAGTGGGAATCAGCCCCAGCATTTT. It is translated as CSVGDSGNQPQHF.